A single sample gave rise to the 21 T cell receptor beta chains below, sequenced in a study of T cells after yellow fever vaccination. One entry per CDR3 protein, called by TCRdb with MiXCR from the 5' RACE reads. The repertoire consists of some 500,000 distinct CDR3 sequences, with approximately 12% occurring once and the leading ten covering 11% to 15%. Here the sequenced sample was PBMCs, taken on the day of the yellow fever booster vaccination. The source of these receptors is a man between 25 and 39 years old who received the YFV17D yellow fever vaccine.

This clonotype appeared many times. The CDR3, as DNA: TGCGCCAGCAGCCCCGACGGGACTCCCGGGGGGATCGATGAGCAGTTCTTC. Its translation: CASSPDGTPGGIDEQFF. The chain recombines TRBV5-1 with TRBJ2-1, with TRBD2 matching 7 bases. The germline gives CDR1 SGHRS, CDR2 YFSETQ. J gave up 8 bases and V 4 bases, and 18 bases lay outside the gene matches. The CDR3 consists of 17 residues.

CDR3 loop: CASSKREGYNEQFF. The CDR3 nucleotides read TGTGCCAGCAGCAAGCGGGAGGGGTACAATGAGCAGTTCTTC. J is TRBJ2-1 and V is TRBV9; 10 bases map to TRBD2. Per the germline V gene, CDR1 is SGDLS and CDR2 is YYNGEE. The CDR3 consists of 14 residues. V gave up 4 bases and J gave up 4 bases; unmatched junction bases: 2. The full variable domain, completed using reference TRBV9 and TRBJ2-1, is DSGVTQTPKHLITATGQRVTLRCSPRSGDLSVYWYQQSLDQGLQFLIQYYNGEERAKGNILERFSAQQFPDLHSELNLSSLELGDSALYFCASSKREGYNEQFFGPGTRLTVL.

In its sample, this clonotype was seen many times. This rearrangement joins TRBV29-1 to TRBJ2-7; 10 bases are a match to TRBD2. Germline assignment: CDR1 SQVTM and CDR2 ANQGSEA. V dropped 3 bases and J dropped 2; count of bases not matched to a gene: 4. The CDR3 has 14 residues. The chain's CDR3 is CSVDVAGGAYEQYF. The CDR3 DNA reads TGCAGCGTTGATGTAGCGGGAGGAGCCTACGAGCAGTACTTC.

The chain links TRBV6-1 to TRBJ1-3; D remains ambiguous. Germline CDR1 and CDR2: MNHNS and SASEGT. With 2 bases removed from V and 7 bases from J, the gap between germline ends came to 6 bases. The CDR3 is 12 amino acids. The chain's CDR3 is CASSESRNTIYF. DNA for the CDR3: TGTGCCAGCAGTGAAAGCCGGAACACCATATATTTT.

At least ten counts were recorded for this clonotype. J is TRBJ1-4 and V is TRBV5-1; TRBD1 matches 8 bases. Looked up from germline, CDR1 is SGHRS and CDR2 is YFSETQ. J lost 5 bases, V lost 3 bases, and 3 bases had no gene match. The CDR3 totals 14 residues. CDR3 protein: CASSSGGANEKLFF. The CDR3 DNA follows: TGCGCCAGCAGCTCAGGGGGCGCGAATGAAAAACTGTTTTTT.

V usage is TRBV12-3 or TRBV12-4 and J usage is TRBJ2-7, with 10 bases identical to TRBD2. The CDR3 is 15 residues long. V shed 5 bases and J 6 bases; nucleotides not matched to a gene: 10. CDR3 in DNA: TGTGCCAGCAGTCAACTAGCGGGATCCTCGGCCGAGCAGTACTTC. Protein sequence: CASSQLAGSSAEQYF.

Only a few counts were recorded for this clonotype. The CDR3 DNA reads as TGTGCCAGCAGCCAGGTACAGGGGGCGATGAGCTCCTACAATGAGCAGTTCTTC. This codes for CASSQVQGAMSSYNEQFF. The gene calls are TRBV4-2 and TRBJ2-1; TRBD1 aligns across 9 bases. Germline assignment: CDR1 LGHNA and CDR2 YNFKEQ. The CDR3 is 18 residues long. V shed 3 bases, J shed 0 bases, and the junction held 9 bases outside the gene matches.

This clonotype has a count of ten or more. The V call is TRBV6-2 or TRBV6-3, the J call TRBJ2-7; 8 positions agree with TRBD2. The CDR3 extends over 15 amino acids. In germline, CDR1 is MNHEY, CDR2 SVGEGT. Trimming removed 6 bases from V and 3 bases from J; junction bases left unmatched: 10. CDR3 sequence (DNA): TGTGCCAGCAGAACACCGGGACTAGGTGTCTACGAGCAGTACTTC. Amino acids: CASRTPGLGVYEQYF.

The J gene is TRBJ2-7, the V gene TRBV7-2; D is unresolved. With 5 bases removed from V and 1 base from J, the gap between germline ends came to 12 bases. This CDR3 region has 14 residues. Germline V gives CDR1 SGHTA, CDR2 FQGNSA. The CDR3 reads CASSPRPSSYEQYF. The DNA for the CDR3 is TGTGCCAGCAGCCCCCGGCCGTCATCCTACGAGCAGTACTTC.

This clonotype was found a few times. The V and J genes are TRBV3-1 and TRBJ1-2, with TRBD1 identical over 7 bases. Germline V gene lookup returns CDR1 LGHDT and CDR2 YNNKEL (reference sequence). Trimming took 6 bases from V and 4 from J; bases not matched to a gene: 11. The CDR3 consists of 15 residues. Here the CDR3 DNA reads TGTGCCAGCAGTCAGGGGGAGACAGAAAGCTATGGCTACACCTTC. Its protein is CASSQGETESYGYTF.

This clonotype was counted only a few times. The chain combines TRBV7-6 with TRBJ2-5; 10 bases line up with TRBD1. The CDR3 is 15 amino acids. The germline V gene encodes CDR1 SGHVS and CDR2 FNYEAQ. V trimming: 2 bases; J trimming: 4 bases; junction bases outside the gene matches: 4. Here the CDR3 reads CASSLRDRGRETQYF. CDR3 bases: TGTGCCAGCAGCTTACGTGACAGGGGGCGAGAGACCCAGTACTTC.

A few counts support this clonotype. The chain joins TRBV6-5 to TRBJ2-2, with 8 nucleotides matching TRBD1. CDR1 is MNHEY, CDR2 SVGAGI, per germline. The CDR3 covers 16 residues. Trimming removed 2 bases from V and 5 bases from J; junction bases left unmatched: 7. The DNA for the CDR3 is TGTGCCAGCAGTTACACCCCCAGGGGGCAGACCGGGGAGCTGTTTTTT. This codes for CASSYTPRGQTGELFF.

This clonotype was detected a few times. This chain joins TRBV6-1 and TRBJ2-5, with D perhaps TRBD2 (6 bases). V lost 5 bases and J 5 bases, leaving 18 bases between the germline ends. CDR3 length equals 15 residues. The germline V gene has CDR1 MNHNS and CDR2 SASEGT. CDR3 DNA sequence: TGTGCCAGCAGTACCCTTGCGGGGCTCGGGGAGACCCAGTACTTC. As protein: CASSTLAGLGETQYF.

Only a few counts were recorded for this clonotype. The chain uses TRBV25-1 and TRBJ2-2; D might be TRBD1 (5 bases). V lost 7 bases and J 2 bases, leaving 14 bases between the germline ends. CDR1 MGHDK and CDR2 SYGVNS come from the germline V gene. The CDR3 runs to 15 residues. The CDR3 DNA is TGTGCCAGCAAGATGGGGCCAGCCAACACCGGGGAGCTGTTTTTT. It yields the protein CASKMGPANTGELFF.

This clonotype has just a few counts. This chain joins TRBV28 and TRBJ2-7; a possible D gene is TRBD1 (6 bases). Germline CDR1 and CDR2: MDHEN and SYDVKM. Trimming stripped 9 bases from V and 5 bases from J, with 11 bases between. This CDR3 is built from 11 residues. This CDR3 is CASGRTDEQYF. As DNA, the CDR3 is TGTGCCAGTGGTCGGACAGACGAGCAGTACTTC.

This clonotype was detected only a few times. The J gene is TRBJ2-1, the V gene TRBV28; weak D call: TRBD2 (6 bases). With 9 bases removed from V and 9 bases from J, the gap between germline ends came to 18 bases. This CDR3 region has 13 residues. Per the germline V gene, CDR1 is MDHEN and CDR2 is SYDVKM. Written as DNA, the CDR3 is TGTGCCAGGCCTGCGGGACTCCCTTCTGAGCAGTTCTTC. The encoded protein is CARPAGLPSEQFF.

This clonotype has only a few counts. In DNA form, the CDR3 reads TGCAGCGTTAGAGGGGTTAGCTCCTACGAGCAGTACTTC. Residues: CSVRGVSSYEQYF. The chain uses TRBV29-1 and TRBJ2-7, with D tentatively TRBD1 or TRBD2 (5 bases each). Trimming stripped 5 bases from V and 0 bases from J, with 11 bases between. Germline V gene sequence: CDR1 SQVTM, CDR2 ANQGSEA. The CDR3 is 13 amino acids.

This clonotype has more than one count but fewer than ten. This chain uses TRBV20-1 with TRBJ1-1; unclear D gene. The V end lost 2 bases, the J end lost 5 bases, and 15 bases lay between the germline ends. The germline gives CDR1 DFQATT, CDR2 SNEGSKA (reference sequence). The CDR3 covers 14 residues. This CDR3 is CSARPPLGGTEAFF. DNA of the CDR3: TGCAGTGCTAGACCACCGTTGGGCGGAACTGAAGCTTTCTTT.

This rearrangement joins TRBV4-2 to TRBJ2-1, with 9 bases identical to TRBD2. Germline-derived CDR1 and CDR2 are LGHNA and YNFKEQ. This CDR3 spans 16 amino acids. V lost 1 base to trimming and J lost 7 bases; unmatched junction nucleotides: 8. CDR3 bases: TGTGCCAGCAGCCAAGGCGGCGGGAGGGCCCGAAATGAGCAGTTCTTC. Translated: CASSQGGGRARNEQFF.

This clonotype was observed at least ten times. The CDR3 coding sequence is TGCAGTGCTAATACTCGGAGCAGGGGTTCCTACGAGCAGTACTTC. Translating gives CSANTRSRGSYEQYF. V gene TRBV20-1 combines with J gene TRBJ2-7; the D gene is possibly TRBD1 (6 bases). Trimming left V 4 bases short and J 1 base short, with 17 bases between. The CDR3 length is 15 residues. The V gene's germline CDR1 is DFQATT and CDR2 SNEGSKA (reference sequence).

This clonotype turned up a few times. J is TRBJ2-7 and V is TRBV29-1; 14 bases are a match to TRBD2. The CDR3 consists of 18 residues. Germline trimming cut 6 bases from V and 0 bases from J; bases unmatched to any gene: 13. CDR1 is SQVTM and CDR2 is ANQGSEA in the germline V gene. CDR3 DNA sequence: TGCAGCGTCCAACGGTGGGGGACTAGCGGGAGCAGCTCCTACGAGCAGTACTTC. It yields the protein CSVQRWGTSGSSSYEQYF.